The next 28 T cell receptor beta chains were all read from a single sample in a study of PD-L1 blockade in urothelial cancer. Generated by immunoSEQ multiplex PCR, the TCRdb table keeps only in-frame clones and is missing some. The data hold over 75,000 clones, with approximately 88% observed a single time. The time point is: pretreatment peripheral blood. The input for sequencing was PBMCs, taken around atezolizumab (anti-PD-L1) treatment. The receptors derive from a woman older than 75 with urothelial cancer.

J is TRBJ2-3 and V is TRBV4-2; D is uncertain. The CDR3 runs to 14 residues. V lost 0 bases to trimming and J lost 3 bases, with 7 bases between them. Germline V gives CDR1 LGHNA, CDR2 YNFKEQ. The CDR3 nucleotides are TGTGCCAGCAGCCAAGATGCCAGAACAGATACGCAGTATTTT. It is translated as CASSQDARTDTQYF.

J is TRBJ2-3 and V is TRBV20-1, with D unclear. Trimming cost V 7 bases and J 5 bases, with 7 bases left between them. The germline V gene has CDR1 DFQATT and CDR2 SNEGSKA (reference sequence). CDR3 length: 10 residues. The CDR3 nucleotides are TGCAGTGGTGAGGTAGATACGCAGTATTTT. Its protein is CSGEVDTQYF.

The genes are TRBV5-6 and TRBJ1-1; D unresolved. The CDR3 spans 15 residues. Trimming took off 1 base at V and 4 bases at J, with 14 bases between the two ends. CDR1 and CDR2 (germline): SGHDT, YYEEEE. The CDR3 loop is CASSLFSGRGTEAFF. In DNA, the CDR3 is TGTGCCAGCAGCTTGTTTTCAGGTCGGGGCACTGAAGCTTTCTTT.

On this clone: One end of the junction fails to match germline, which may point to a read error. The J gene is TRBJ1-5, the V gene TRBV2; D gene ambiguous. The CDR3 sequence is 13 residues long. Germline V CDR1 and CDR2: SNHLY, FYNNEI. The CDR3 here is CASTRNSNQPRHF. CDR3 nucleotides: TGTGCCAGCACCAGAAATAGCAATCAGCCCCGGCATTTT.

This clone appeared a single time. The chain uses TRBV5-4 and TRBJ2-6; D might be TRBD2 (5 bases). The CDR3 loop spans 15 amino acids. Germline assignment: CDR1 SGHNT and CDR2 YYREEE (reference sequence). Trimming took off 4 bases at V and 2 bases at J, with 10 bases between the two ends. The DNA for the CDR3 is TGTGCCAGCAGCCCCCCGGGGACTGGGGCCAACGTCCTGACTTTC. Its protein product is CASSPPGTGANVLTF. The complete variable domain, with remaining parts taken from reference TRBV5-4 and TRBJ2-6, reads ETGVTQSPTHLIKTRGQQVTLRCSSQSGHNTVSWYQQALGQGPQFIFQYYREEENGRGNFPPRFSGLQFPNYSSELNVNALELDDSALYLCASSPPGTGANVLTFGAGSRLTVL.

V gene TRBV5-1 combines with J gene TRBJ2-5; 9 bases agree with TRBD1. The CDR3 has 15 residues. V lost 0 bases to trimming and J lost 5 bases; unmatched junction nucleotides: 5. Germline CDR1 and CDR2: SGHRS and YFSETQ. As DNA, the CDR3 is TGCGCCAGCAGCTTGGAAGGGACAGGGTGGGAGACCCAGTACTTC. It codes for CASSLEGTGWETQYF. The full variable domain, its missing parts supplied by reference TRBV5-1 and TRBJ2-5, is KAGVTQTPRYLIKTRGQQVTLSCSPISGHRSVSWYQQTPGQGLQFLFEYFSETQRNKGNFPGRFSGRQFSNSRSEMNVSTLELGDSALYLCASSLEGTGWETQYFGPGTRLLVL.

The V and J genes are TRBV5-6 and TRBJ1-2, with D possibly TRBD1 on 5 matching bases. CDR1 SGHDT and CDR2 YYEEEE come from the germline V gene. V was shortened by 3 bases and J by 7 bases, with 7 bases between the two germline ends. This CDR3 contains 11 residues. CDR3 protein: CASSWQGGYTF. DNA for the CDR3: TGTGCCAGCAGCTGGCAGGGTGGCTACACCTTC.

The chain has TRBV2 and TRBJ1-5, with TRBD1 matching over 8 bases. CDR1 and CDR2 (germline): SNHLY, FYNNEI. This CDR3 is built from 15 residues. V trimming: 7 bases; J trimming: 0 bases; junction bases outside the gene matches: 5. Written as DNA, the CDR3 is TGTGCCAGCACGGACAGGGTCTATAGCAATCAGCCCCAGCATTTT. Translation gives CASTDRVYSNQPQHF.

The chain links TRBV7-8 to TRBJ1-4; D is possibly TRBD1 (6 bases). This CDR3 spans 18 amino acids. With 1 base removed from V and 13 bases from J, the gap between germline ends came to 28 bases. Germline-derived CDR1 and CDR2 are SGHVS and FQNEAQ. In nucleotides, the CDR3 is TGTGCCAGCAGCTTAGAGACTTCCAGGGGCGCCGGAGGAAGAAGACTGTTTTTT. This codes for CASSLETSRGAGGRRLFF.

The CDR3 nucleotides read TGTGCCACCAGCACCTCAAACCCAGGGAAAGGCTACACCTTC. Its translation is CATSTSNPGKGYTF. The J gene is TRBJ1-2, the V gene TRBV15; TRBD1 might be the D (5 bases). From germline, CDR1 is LNHNV and CDR2 YYDKDF (reference sequence). The CDR3 runs 14 residues. V gave up 4 bases and J gave up 8 bases, with 17 bases separating them.

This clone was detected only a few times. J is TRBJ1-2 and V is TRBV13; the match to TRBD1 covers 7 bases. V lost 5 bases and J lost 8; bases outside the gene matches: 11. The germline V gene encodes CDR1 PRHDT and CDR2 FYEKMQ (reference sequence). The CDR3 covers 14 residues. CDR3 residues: CASSDSRQGQGYTF. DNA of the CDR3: TGTGCCAGCAGCGACAGCCGACAGGGTCAAGGCTACACCTTC.

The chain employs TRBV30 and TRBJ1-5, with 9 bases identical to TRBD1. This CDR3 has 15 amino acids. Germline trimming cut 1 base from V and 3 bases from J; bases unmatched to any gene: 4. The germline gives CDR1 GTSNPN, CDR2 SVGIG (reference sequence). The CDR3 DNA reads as TGTGCCTGGAGTGCACAGGGGGCCTTCAATCAGCCCCAGCATTTT. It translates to CAWSAQGAFNQPQHF. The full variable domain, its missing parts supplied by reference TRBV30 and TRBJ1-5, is SQTIHQWPATLVQPVGSPLSLECTVEGTSNPNLYWYRQAAGRGLQLLFYSVGIGQISSEVPQNLSASRPQDRQFILSSKKLLLSDSGFYLCAWSAQGAFNQPQHFGDGTRLSIL.

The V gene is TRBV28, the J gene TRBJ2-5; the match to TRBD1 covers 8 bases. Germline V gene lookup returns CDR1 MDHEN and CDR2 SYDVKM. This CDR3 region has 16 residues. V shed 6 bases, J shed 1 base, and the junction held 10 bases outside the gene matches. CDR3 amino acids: CASSATRGRVQETQYF. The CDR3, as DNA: TGTGCCAGCAGCGCAACCAGGGGGCGCGTCCAAGAGACCCAGTACTTC.

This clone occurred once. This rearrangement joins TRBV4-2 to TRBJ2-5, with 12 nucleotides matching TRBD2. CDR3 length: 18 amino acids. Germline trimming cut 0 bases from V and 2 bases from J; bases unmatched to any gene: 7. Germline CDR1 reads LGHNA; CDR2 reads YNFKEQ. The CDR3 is CASSQDSSGLAGQETQYF. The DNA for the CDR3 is TGTGCCAGCAGCCAAGACTCGTCGGGACTAGCGGGTCAAGAGACCCAGTACTTC.

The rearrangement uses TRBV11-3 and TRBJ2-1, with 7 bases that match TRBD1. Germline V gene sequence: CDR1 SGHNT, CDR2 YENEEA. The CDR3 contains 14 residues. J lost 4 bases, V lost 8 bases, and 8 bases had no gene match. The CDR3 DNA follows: TGTGCCAGCGACACCGGGACAGATTACAATGAGCAGTTCTTC. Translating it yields CASDTGTDYNEQFF.

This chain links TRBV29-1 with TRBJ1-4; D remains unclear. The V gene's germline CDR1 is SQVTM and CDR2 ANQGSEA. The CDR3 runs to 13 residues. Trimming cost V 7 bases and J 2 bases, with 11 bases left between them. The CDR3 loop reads CSGRAGTNEKLFF. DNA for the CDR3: TGCAGCGGCCGTGCGGGGACTAATGAAAAACTGTTTTTT.

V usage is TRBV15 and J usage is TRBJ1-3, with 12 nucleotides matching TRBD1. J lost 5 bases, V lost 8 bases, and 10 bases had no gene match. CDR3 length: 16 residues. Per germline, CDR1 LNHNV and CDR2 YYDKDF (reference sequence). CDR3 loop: CATARGTGGSRNTIYF. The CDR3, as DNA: TGTGCCACCGCCCGGGGGACAGGGGGCTCCAGAAACACCATATATTTT. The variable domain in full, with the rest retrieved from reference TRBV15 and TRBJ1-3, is DAMVIQNPRYQVTQFGKPVTLSCSQTLNHNVMYWYQQKSSQAPKLLFHYYDKDFNNEADTPDNFQSRRPNTSFCFLDIRSPGLGDTAMYLCATARGTGGSRNTIYFGEGSWLTVV.

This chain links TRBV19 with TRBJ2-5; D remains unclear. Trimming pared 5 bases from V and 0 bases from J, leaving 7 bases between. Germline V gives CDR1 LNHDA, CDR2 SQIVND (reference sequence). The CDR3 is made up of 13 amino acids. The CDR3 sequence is CASSVYYQETQYF. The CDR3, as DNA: TGTGCCAGTAGTGTATATTACCAAGAGACCCAGTACTTC.

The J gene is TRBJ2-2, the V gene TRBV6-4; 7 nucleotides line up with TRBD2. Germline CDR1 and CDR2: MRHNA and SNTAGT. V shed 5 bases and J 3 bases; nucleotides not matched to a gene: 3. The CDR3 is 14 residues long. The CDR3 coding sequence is TGTGCCAGCAGTCCCGCGGGAGACACCGGGGAGCTGTTTTTT. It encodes CASSPAGDTGELFF.

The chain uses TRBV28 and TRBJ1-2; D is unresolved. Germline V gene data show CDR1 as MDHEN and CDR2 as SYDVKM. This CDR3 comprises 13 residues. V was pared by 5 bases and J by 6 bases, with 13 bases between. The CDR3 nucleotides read TGTGCCAGCAGTCTAGGCAGAGTGGATGGCTACACCTTC. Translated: CASSLGRVDGYTF.

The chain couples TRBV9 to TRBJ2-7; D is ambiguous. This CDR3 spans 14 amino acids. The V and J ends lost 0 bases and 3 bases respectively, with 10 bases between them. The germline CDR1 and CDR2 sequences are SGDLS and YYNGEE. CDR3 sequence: CASSVGDSDYEQYF. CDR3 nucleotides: TGTGCCAGCAGCGTAGGAGACTCCGACTACGAGCAGTACTTC.

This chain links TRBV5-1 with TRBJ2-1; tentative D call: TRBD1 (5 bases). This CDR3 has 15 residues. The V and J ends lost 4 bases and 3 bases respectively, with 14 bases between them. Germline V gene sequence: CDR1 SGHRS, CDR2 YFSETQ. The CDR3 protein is CASSSRVSGYNEQFF. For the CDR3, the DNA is TGCGCCAGCAGCAGCAGGGTATCCGGCTACAATGAGCAGTTCTTC.

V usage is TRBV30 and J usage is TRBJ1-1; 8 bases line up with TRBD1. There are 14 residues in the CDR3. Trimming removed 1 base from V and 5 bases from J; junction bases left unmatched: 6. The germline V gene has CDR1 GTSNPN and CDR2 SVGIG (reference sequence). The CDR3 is CAWSGTGGATEAFF. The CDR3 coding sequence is TGTGCCTGGAGTGGTACAGGGGGTGCGACTGAAGCTTTCTTT.

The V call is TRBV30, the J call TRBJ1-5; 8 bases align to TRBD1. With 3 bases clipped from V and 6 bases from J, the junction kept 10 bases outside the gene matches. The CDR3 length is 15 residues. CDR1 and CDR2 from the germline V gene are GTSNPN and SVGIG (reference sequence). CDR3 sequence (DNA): TGTGCCTGGAGCCCAGGACAGGGAGGGAGTCAGCCCCAGCATTTT. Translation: CAWSPGQGGSQPQHF.

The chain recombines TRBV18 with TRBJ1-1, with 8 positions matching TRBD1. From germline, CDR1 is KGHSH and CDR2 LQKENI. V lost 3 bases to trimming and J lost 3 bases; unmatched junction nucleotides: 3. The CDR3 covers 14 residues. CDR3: CASSPDRGDTEAFF. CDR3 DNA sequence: TGTGCCAGCTCACCCGACAGGGGTGACACTGAAGCTTTCTTT.

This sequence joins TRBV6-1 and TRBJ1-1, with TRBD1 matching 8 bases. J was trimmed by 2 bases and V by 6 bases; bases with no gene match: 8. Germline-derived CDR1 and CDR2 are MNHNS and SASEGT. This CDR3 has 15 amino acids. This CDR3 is CASRQQGGTNTEAFF. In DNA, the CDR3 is TGTGCCAGCAGACAACAGGGGGGAACCAACACTGAAGCTTTCTTT.

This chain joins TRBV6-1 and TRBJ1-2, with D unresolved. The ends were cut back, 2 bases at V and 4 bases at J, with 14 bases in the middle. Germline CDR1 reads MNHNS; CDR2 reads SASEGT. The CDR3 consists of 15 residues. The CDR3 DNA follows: TGTGCCAGCAGTGAATGGCAGAAAACGGGCTATGGCTACACCTTC. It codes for CASSEWQKTGYGYTF.

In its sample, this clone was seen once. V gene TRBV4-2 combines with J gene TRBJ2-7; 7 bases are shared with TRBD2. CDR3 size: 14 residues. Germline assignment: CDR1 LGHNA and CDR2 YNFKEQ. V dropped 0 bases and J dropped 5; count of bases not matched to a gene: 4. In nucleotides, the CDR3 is TGTGCCAGCAGCCAAGAGCAGCGGGGCGACGAGCAGTACTTC. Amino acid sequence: CASSQEQRGDEQYF.